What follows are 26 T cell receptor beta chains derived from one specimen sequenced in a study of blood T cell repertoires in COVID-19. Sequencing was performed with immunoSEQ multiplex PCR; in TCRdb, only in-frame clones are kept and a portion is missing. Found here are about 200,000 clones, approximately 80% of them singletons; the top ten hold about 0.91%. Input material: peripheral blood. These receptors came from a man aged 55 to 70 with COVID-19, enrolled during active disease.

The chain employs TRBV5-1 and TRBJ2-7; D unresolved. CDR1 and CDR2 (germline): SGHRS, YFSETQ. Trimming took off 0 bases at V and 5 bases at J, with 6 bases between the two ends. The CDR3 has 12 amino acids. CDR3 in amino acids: CASSLARDEQYF. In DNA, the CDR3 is TGCGCCAGCAGCTTGGCTCGGGACGAGCAGTACTTC.

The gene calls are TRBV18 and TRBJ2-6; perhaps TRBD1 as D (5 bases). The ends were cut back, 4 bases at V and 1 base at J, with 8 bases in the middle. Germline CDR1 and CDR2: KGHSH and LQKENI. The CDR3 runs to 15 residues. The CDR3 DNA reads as TGTGCCAGCTCACTGGACACATCTGGGGCCAACGTCCTGACTTTC. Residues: CASSLDTSGANVLTF.

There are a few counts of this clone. The CDR3 DNA reads as TGTGCCAGCAGTCCCCAGGCCCCACCGGGAGGCTACACCTTC. It translates to CASSPQAPPGGYTF. The chain carries TRBV27 and TRBJ1-2; unclear D gene. CDR1 is MNHEY, CDR2 SMNVEV, per germline (reference sequence). CDR3 length: 14 amino acids. The V end was cut by 5 bases, the J end by 8 bases, with 18 bases between.

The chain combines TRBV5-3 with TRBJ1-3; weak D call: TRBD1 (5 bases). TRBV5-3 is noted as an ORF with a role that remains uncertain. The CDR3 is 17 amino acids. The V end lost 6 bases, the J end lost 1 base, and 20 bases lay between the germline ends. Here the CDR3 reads CARTEGQGGSSGNTIYF. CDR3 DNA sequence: TGTGCCAGAACCGAGGGGCAGGGAGGTAGTTCTGGAAACACCATATATTTT.

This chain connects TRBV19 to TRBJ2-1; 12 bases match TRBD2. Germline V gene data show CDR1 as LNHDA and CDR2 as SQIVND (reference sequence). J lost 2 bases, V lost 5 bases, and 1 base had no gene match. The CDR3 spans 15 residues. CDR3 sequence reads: CASSRTSGAYNEQFF. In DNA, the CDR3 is TGTGCCAGTAGTCGGACTAGCGGGGCCTACAATGAGCAGTTCTTC.

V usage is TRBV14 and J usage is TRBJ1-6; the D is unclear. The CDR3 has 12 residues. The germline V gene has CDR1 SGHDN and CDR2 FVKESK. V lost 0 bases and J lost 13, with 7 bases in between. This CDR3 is CASSQERTPLHF. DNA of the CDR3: TGTGCCAGCAGCCAAGAACGGACTCCCCTCCACTTT.

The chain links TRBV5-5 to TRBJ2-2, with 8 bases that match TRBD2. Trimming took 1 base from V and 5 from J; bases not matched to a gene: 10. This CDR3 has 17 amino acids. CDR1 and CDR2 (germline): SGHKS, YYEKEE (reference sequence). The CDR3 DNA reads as TGTGCCAGCAGCTTGAGATCGTTAGCGGGACGGACCGGGGAGCTGTTTTTT. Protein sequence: CASSLRSLAGRTGELFF.

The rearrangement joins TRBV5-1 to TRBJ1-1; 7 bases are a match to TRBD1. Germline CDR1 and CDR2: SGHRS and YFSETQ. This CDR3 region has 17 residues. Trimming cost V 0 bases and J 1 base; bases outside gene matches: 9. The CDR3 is CASSLALLGGANTEAFF. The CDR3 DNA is TGCGCCAGCAGCTTGGCCCTTTTAGGGGGCGCGAACACTGAAGCTTTCTTT.

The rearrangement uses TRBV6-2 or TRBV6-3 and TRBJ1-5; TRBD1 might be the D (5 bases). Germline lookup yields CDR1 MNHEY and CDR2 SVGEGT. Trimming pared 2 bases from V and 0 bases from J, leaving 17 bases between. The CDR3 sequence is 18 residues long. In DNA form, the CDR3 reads TGTGCCAGCAGTTACCCCGGGACTCCTAGAGGTAGCAATCAGCCCCAGCATTTT. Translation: CASSYPGTPRGSNQPQHF.

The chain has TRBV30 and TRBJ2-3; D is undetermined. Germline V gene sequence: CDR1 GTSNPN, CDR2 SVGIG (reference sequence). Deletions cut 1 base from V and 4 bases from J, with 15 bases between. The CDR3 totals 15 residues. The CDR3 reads CAWSGPLGVADTQYF. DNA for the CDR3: TGTGCCTGGAGTGGACCACTCGGAGTCGCAGATACGCAGTATTTT.

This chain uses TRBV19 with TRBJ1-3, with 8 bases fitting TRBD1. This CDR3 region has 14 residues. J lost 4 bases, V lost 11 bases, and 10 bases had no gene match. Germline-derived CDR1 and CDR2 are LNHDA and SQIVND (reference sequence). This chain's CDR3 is CAPKQGGAGNTIYF. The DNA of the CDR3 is TGTGCCCCCAAACAGGGGGGGGCGGGAAACACCATATATTTT.

The CDR3 reads CASSLQGYNEQFF. In nucleotides, the CDR3 is TGTGCCAGCAGCTTGCAGGGTTACAATGAGCAGTTCTTC. The chain carries TRBV7-9 and TRBJ2-1, with D tentatively TRBD1 (5 bases). V was pared by 3 bases and J by 4 bases, with 7 bases between. CDR1 SEHNR and CDR2 FQNEAQ come from the germline V gene (reference sequence). CDR3 length equals 13 residues.

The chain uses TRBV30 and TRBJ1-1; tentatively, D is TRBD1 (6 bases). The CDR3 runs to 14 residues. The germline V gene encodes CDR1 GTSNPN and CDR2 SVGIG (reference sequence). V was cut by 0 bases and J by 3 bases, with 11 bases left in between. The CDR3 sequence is CAWSVGQGYTEAFF. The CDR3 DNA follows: TGTGCCTGGAGTGTTGGGCAGGGGTACACTGAAGCTTTCTTT.

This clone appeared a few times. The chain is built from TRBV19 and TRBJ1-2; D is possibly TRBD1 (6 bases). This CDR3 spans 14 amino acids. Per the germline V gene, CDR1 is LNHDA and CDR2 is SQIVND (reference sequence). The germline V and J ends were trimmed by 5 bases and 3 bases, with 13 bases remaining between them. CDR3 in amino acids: CASSLYRVDYGYTF. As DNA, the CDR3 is TGTGCCAGTAGTTTATACAGGGTTGACTATGGCTACACCTTC.

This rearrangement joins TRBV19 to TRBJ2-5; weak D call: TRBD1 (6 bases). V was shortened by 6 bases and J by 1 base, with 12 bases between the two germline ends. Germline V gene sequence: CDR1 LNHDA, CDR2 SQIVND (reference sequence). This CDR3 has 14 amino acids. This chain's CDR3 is CASRRPGAQETQYF. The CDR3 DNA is TGTGCCAGTAGGCGTCCAGGGGCCCAAGAGACCCAGTACTTC.

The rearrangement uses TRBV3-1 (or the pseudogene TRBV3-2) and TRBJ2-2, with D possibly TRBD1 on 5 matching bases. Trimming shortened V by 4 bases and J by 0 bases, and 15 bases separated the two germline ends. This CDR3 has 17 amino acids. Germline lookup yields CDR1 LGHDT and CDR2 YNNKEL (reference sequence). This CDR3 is CASSPGSSHSNTGELFF. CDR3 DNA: TGTGCCAGCAGCCCAGGGTCCTCCCATTCGAACACCGGGGAGCTGTTTTTT.

CDR3 nucleotides: TGTGCCACCAGTGACGAGGGGGCCAACGTCCTGACTTTC. Translation gives CATSDEGANVLTF. The rearrangement links TRBV24-1 to TRBJ2-6; D is unresolved. The CDR3 loop spans 13 amino acids. Trimming cost V 4 bases and J 4 bases, with 4 bases left between them. Germline V gives CDR1 KGHDR, CDR2 SFDVKD.

CDR3 nucleotide sequence: TGCAGCGTTGAACCGGGTTTGAACACTGAAGCTTTCTTT. Encoded protein: CSVEPGLNTEAFF. The chain has TRBV29-1 and TRBJ1-1; no clear D gene. V was cut by 2 bases and J by 0 bases, with 7 bases left in between. Germline V lookup: CDR1 SQVTM, CDR2 ANQGSEA. The CDR3 spans 13 residues. Using reference TRBV29-1 and TRBJ1-1 for the parts outside the CDR3, the full variable domain is SAVISQKPSRDICQRGTSLTIQCQVDSQVTMMFWYRQQPGQSLTLIATANQGSEATYESGFVIDKFPISRPNLTFSTLTVSNMSPEDSSIYLCSVEPGLNTEAFFGQGTRLTVV.

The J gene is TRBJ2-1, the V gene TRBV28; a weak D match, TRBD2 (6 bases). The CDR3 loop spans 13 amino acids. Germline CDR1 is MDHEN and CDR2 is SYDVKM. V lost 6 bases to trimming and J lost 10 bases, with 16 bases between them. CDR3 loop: CASRVIAGPEQFF. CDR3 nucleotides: TGTGCCAGCAGGGTTATCGCGGGGCCCGAGCAGTTCTTC.

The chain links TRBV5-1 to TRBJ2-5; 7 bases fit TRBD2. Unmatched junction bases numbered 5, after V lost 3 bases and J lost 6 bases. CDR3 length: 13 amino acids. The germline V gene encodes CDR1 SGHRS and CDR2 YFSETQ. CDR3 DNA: TGCGCCAGCAGCTGGGGGGGTGAGAAGACCCAGTACTTC. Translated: CASSWGGEKTQYF.

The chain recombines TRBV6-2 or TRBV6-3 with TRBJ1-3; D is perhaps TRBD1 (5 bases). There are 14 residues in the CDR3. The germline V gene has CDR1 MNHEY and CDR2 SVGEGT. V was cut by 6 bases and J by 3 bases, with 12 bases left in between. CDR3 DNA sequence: TGTGCCAGCAGCCCCGGGACTCTTGGAAACACCATATATTTT. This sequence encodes CASSPGTLGNTIYF.

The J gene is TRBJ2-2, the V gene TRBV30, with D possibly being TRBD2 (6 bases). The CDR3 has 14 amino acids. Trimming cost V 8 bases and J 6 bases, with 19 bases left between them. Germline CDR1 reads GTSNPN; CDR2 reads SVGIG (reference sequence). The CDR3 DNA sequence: TGTGCCCTAGCGCGGCAGTTGGGGTCCGGGGAGCTGTTTTTT. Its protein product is CALARQLGSGELFF.

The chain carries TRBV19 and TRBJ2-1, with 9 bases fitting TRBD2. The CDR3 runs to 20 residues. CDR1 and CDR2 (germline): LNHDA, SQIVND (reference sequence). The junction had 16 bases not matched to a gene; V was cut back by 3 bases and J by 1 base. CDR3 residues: CASSMRGFGGSGSSYNEQFF. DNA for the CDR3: TGTGCCAGTAGTATGCGCGGTTTTGGAGGTAGCGGGAGTTCCTACAATGAGCAGTTCTTC. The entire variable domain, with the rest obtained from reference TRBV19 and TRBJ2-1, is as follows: DGGITQSPKYLFRKEGQNVTLSCEQNLNHDAMYWYRQDPGQGLRLIYYSQIVNDFQKGDIAEGYSVSREKKESFPLTVTSAQKNPTAFYLCASSMRGFGGSGSSYNEQFFGPGTRLTVL.

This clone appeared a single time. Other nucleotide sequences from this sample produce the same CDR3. This chain's CDR3 is CASSLNSQPQHF. The CDR3, as DNA: TGTGCCAGCAGTTTGAATAGTCAGCCCCAGCATTTT. The genes are TRBV12-3 or TRBV12-4 and TRBJ1-5; D not resolved. The ends were cut back, 3 bases at V and 6 bases at J, with 6 bases in the middle. The CDR3 sequence is 12 residues long.

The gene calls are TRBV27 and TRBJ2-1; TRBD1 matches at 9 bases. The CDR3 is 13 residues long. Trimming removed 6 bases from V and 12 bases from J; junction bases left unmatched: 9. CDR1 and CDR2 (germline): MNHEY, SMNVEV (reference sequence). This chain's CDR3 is CASRATGGTGQFF. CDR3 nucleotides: TGTGCCAGCAGGGCGACAGGGGGAACTGGGCAGTTCTTC.

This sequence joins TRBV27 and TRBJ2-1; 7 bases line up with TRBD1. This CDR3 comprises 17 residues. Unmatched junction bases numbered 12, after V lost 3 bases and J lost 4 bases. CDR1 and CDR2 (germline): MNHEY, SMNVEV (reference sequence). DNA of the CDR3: TGTGCCAGCAGTTTTAGGCTGGGCACAGGGGCATACAATGAGCAGTTCTTC. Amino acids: CASSFRLGTGAYNEQFF.